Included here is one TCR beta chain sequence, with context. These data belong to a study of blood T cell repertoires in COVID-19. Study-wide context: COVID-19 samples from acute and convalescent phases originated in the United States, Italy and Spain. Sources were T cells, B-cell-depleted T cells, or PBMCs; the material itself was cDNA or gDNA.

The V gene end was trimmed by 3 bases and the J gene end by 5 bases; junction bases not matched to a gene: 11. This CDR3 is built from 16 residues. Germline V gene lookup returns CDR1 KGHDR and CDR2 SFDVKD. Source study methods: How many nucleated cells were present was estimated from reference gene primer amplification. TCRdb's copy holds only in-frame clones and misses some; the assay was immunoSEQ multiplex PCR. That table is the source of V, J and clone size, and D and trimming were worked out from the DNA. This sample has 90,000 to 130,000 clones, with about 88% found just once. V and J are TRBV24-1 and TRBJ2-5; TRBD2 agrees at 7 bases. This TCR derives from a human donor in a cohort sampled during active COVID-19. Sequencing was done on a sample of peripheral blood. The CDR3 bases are TGTGCCACCAGTGATCCCATAGCGGGCGCCGGGGAGACCCAGTACTTC. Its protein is CATSDPIAGAGETQYF.